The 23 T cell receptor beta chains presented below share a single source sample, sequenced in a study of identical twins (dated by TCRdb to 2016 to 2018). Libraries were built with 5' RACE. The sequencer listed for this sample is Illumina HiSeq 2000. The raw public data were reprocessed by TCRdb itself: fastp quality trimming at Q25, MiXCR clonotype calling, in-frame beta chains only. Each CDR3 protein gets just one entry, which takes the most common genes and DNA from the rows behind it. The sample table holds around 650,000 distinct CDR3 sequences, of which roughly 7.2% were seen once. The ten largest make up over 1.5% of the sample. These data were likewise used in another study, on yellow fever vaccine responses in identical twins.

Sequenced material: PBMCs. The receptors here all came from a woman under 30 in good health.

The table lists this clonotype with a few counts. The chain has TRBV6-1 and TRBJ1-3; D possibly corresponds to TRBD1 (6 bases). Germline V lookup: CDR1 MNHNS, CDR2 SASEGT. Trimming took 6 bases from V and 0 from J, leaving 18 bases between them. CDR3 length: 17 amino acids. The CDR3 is CASRPAQGLSSGNTIYF. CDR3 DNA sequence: TGTGCCAGCAGACCCGCACAGGGTCTTAGCTCTGGAAACACCATATATTTT.

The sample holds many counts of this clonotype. The CDR3 nucleotides are TGCAGTGCTAGAGAGGGACAGTTGAACACTGAAGCTTTCTTT. This codes for CSAREGQLNTEAFF. The J gene is TRBJ1-1, the V gene TRBV20-1, with 7 bases aligning to TRBD1. The CDR3 spans 14 residues. V lost 0 bases, J lost 0 bases, and 1 base stayed unmatched. The V gene's germline CDR1 is DFQATT and CDR2 SNEGSKA (reference sequence).

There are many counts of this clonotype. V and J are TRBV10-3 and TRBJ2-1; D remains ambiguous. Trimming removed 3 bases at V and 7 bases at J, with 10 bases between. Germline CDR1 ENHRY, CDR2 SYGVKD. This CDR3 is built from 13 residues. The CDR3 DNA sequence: TGTGCCATCAGTGAAACAACTAAAAATGAGCAGTTCTTC. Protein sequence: CAISETTKNEQFF.

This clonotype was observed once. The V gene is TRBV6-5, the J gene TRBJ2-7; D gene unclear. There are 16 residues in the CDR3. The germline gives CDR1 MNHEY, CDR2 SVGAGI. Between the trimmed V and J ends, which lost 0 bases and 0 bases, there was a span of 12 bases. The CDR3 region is CASSYSSRASSYEQYF. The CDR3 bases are TGTGCCAGCAGTTACTCGAGTAGGGCCAGCTCCTACGAGCAGTACTTC.

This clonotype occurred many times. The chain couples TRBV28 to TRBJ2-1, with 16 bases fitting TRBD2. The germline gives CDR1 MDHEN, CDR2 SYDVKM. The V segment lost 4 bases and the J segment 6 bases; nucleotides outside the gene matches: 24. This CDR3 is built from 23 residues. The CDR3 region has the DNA TGTGCCAGCAGTTCTCCCTTTATCGGGTTAACCGGGACTAGCGGGAGGGCCGGCAATGAGCAGTTCTTC. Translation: CASSSPFIGLTGTSGRAGNEQFF.

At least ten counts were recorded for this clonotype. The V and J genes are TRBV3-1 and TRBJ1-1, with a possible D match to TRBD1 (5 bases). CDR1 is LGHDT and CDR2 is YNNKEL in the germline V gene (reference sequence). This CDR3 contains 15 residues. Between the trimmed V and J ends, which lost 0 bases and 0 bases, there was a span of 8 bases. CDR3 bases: TGTGCCAGCAGCCAAGAGGGACGGTTGAACACTGAAGCTTTCTTT. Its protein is CASSQEGRLNTEAFF.

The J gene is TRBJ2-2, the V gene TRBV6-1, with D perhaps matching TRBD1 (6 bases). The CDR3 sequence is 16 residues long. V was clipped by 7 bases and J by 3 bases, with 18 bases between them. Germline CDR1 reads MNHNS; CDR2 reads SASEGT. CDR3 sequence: CASKSSGVWDTGELFF. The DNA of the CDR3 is TGTGCCAGCAAAAGCTCAGGGGTTTGGGACACCGGGGAGCTGTTTTTT.

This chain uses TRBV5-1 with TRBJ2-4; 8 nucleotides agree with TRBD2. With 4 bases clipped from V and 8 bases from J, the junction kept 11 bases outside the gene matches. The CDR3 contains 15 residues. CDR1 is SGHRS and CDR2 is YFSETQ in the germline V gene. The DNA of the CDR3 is TGCGCCAGCAGCGAGCTAGCGGGTGCCGGGGACATTCAGTACTTC. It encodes CASSELAGAGDIQYF.

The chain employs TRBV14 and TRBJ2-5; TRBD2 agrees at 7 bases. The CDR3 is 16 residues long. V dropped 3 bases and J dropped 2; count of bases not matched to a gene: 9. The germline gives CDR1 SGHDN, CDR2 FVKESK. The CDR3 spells CASSHRRESLQETQYF. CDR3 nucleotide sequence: TGTGCCAGCAGCCACCGGCGGGAGTCCCTTCAAGAGACCCAGTACTTC.

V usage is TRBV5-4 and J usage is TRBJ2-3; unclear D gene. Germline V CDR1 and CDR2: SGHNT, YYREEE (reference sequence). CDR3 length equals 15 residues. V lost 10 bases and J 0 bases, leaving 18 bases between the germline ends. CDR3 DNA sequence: TGTGCCTTCAAACCTCCCCCTCCTAGCACAGATACGCAGTATTTT. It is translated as CAFKPPPPSTDTQYF. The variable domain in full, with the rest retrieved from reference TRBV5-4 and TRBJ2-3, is ETGVTQSPTHLIKTRGQQVTLRCSSQSGHNTVSWYQQALGQGPQFIFQYYREEENGRGNFPPRFSGLQFPNYSSELNVNALELDDSALYLCAFKPPPPSTDTQYFGPGTRLTVL.

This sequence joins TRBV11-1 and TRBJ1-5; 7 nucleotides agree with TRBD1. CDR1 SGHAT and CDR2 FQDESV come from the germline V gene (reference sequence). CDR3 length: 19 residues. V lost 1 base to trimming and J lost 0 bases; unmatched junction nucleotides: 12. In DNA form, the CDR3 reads TGTGCCAGCAGCTTAGTGTACTCTCCTGGACAGGATAGCAATCAGCCCCAGCATTTT. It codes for CASSLVYSPGQDSNQPQHF.

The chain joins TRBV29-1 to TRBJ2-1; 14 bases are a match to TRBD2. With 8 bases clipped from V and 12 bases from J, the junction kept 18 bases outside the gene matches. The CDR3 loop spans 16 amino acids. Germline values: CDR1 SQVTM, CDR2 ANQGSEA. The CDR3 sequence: CSLVTLGTSGSGGQFF. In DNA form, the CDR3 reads TGCAGCCTTGTTACCCTGGGGACTAGCGGGAGTGGGGGGCAGTTCTTC.

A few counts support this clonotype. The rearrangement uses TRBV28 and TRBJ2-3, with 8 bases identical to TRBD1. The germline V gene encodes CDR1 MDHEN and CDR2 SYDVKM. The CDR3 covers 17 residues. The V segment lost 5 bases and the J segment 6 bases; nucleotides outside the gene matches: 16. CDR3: CASSLGSGGFSGDTQYF. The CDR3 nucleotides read TGTGCCAGCAGTCTCGGGTCAGGGGGCTTTTCGGGGGATACGCAGTATTTT.

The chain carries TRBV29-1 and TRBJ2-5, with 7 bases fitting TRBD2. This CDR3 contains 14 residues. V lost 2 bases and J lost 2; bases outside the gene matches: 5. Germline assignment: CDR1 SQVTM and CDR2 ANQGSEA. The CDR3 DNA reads TGCAGCGTTGAACCGGGAGGAGCTCAAGAGACCCAGTACTTC. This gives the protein CSVEPGGAQETQYF.

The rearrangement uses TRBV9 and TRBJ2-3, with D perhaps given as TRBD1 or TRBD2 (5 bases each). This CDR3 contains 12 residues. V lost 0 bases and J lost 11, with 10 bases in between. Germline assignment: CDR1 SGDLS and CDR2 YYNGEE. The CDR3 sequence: CASSVGDVQQYF. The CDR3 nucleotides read TGTGCCAGCAGCGTAGGGGACGTTCAGCAGTATTTT. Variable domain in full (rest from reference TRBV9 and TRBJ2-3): DSGVTQTPKHLITATGQRVTLRCSPRSGDLSVYWYQQSLDQGLQFLIQYYNGEERAKGNILERFSAQQFPDLHSELNLSSLELGDSALYFCASSVGDVQQYFGPGTRLTVL.

The DNA of the CDR3 is TGTGCCAGCAGTCCTACCACAGGGGGCCGTTCCTACGAGCAGTACGTC. As protein: CASSPTTGGRSYEQYV. The rearrangement links TRBV28 to TRBJ2-7; 9 bases map to TRBD1. V shed 5 bases, J shed 1 base, and the junction held 9 bases outside the gene matches. The CDR3 runs to 16 residues. Per germline, CDR1 MDHEN and CDR2 SYDVKM.

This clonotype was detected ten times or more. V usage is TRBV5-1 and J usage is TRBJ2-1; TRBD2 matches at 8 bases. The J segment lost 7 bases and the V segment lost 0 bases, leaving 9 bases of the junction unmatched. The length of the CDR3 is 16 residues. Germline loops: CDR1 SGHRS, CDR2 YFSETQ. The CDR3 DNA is TGCGCCAGCAGCTTGGTTGTCGGGAGGGAGGAAAATGAGCAGTTCTTC. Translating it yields CASSLVVGREENEQFF.

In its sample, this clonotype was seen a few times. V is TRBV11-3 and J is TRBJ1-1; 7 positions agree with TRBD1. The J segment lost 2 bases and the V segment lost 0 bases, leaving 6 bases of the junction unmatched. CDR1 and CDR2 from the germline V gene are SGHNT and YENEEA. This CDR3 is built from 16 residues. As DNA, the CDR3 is TGTGCCAGCAGCTTAGAGAACAGGGGAGTAAACACTGAAGCTTTCTTT. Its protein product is CASSLENRGVNTEAFF.

In DNA, the CDR3 is TGTGCCAGCTCACCATTTAATACAGGGACCGGCACAGATACGCAGTATTTT. This gives the protein CASSPFNTGTGTDTQYF. The rearrangement joins TRBV18 to TRBJ2-3; possibly TRBD1 for D (6 bases). The CDR3 extends over 17 amino acids. V lost 2 bases, J lost 1 base, and 16 bases lay in between. Germline V lookup: CDR1 KGHSH, CDR2 LQKENI.

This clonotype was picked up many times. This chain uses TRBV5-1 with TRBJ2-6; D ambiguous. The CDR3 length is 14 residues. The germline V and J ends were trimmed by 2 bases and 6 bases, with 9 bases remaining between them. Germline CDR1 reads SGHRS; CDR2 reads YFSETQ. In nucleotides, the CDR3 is TGCGCCAGCAGCTTTGGGGATTCGGCCAACGTCCTGACTTTC. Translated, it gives CASSFGDSANVLTF.

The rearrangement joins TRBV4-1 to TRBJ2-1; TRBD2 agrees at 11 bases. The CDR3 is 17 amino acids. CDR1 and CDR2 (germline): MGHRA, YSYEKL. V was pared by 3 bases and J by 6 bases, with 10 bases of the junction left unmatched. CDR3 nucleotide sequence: TGCGCCAGCAGCCAGGCCTTAGCGGGAGGGCCAGTCAATGAGCAGTTCTTC. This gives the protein CASSQALAGGPVNEQFF.

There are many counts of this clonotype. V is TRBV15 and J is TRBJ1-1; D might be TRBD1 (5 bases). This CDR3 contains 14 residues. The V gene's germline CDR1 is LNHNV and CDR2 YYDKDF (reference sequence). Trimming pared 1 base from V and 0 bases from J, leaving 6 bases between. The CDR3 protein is CATSRVQVNTEAFF. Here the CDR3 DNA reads TGTGCCACCAGCAGAGTACAGGTGAACACTGAAGCTTTCTTT.

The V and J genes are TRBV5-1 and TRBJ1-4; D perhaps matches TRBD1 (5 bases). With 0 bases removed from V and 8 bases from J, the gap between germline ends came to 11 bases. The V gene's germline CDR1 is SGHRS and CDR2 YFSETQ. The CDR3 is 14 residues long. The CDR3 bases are TGCGCCAGCAGCTTGGATGGGGGGTACGAAAAACTGTTTTTT. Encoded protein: CASSLDGGYEKLFF.